One sample yielded the 20 T cell receptor beta chains listed below, sequenced in a study of blood T cell repertoires in COVID-19 (dated by TCRdb to about 2020). Library generation was performed with the immunoSEQ multiplex PCR assay. TCRdb retrieved this table from immuneACCESS and kept in-frame rearrangements only. Not all clones are present; in checked studies, unresolved V genes account for under half, and no reason is known for the remainder. This sample holds around 330,000 clones; 70% to 90% were observed only once. The ten biggest clones cover 1.5% to 2% of the sample. The sample was peripheral blood. The receptors originated from a woman aged 25 to 39 with COVID-19, enrolled during active disease.

V is TRBV11-1 and J is TRBJ1-1; no clear D. The CDR3 is 15 residues long. CDR1 and CDR2 (germline): SGHAT, FQDESV (reference sequence). V was shortened by 3 bases and J by 1 base, with 12 bases between the two germline ends. Here the CDR3 reads CASSFGRSENTEAFF. The CDR3 bases are TGTGCCAGCAGCTTTGGCAGGTCAGAGAACACTGAAGCTTTCTTT.

This clone showed up just a few times. The chain is built from TRBV19 and TRBJ1-5; maybe TRBD1 (5 bases). Germline-derived CDR1 and CDR2 are LNHDA and SQIVND (reference sequence). The V end was cut by 5 bases, the J end by 3 bases, with 14 bases between. The CDR3 contains 15 residues. CDR3 coding DNA: TGTGCCAGTAGTTTCTCCGGGGGGACCAATCAGCCCCAGCATTTT. Residues: CASSFSGGTNQPQHF.

V gene TRBV15 combines with J gene TRBJ1-5; D not certain. The CDR3 runs to 16 residues. Deletions cut 3 bases from V and 6 bases from J, with 18 bases between. Germline V lookup: CDR1 LNHNV, CDR2 YYDKDF (reference sequence). The CDR3 reads CATSRRIEGYRQPQHF. The CDR3, as DNA: TGTGCCACCAGCAGGAGGATAGAGGGTTATCGTCAGCCCCAGCATTTT.

This chain connects TRBV29-1 to TRBJ2-7; D ambiguous. The length of the CDR3 is 9 residues. The germline CDR1 and CDR2 sequences are SQVTM and ANQGSEA. V lost 6 bases and J lost 4, with 4 bases in between. In DNA, the CDR3 is TGCAGCGTAACTTACGAGCAGTACGTC. This gives the protein CSVTYEQYV.

The V gene is TRBV19, the J gene TRBJ1-6, with D possibly TRBD1 on 6 matching bases. Trimming took 6 bases from V and 3 from J, leaving 12 bases between them. This CDR3 spans 15 amino acids. Germline assignment: CDR1 LNHDA and CDR2 SQIVND (reference sequence). The CDR3 region is CASRPTGFYNSPLHF. The CDR3 DNA reads TGTGCCAGTAGACCGACAGGCTTCTATAATTCACCCCTCCACTTT.

The chain joins TRBV13 to TRBJ2-5; 12 nucleotides line up with TRBD2. The junction had 6 bases not matched to a gene; V was cut back by 5 bases and J by 2 bases. CDR1 PRHDT and CDR2 FYEKMQ come from the germline V gene (reference sequence). This CDR3 is 16 amino acids long. The CDR3 bases are TGTGCCAGCAGCCGGAGACTAGCGGGGGCACAAGAGACCCAGTACTTC. This sequence encodes CASSRRLAGAQETQYF.

The rearrangement links TRBV28 to TRBJ1-5; D is ambiguous. V was clipped by 8 bases and J by 5 bases, with 16 bases between them. CDR1 MDHEN and CDR2 SYDVKM come from the germline V gene. The CDR3 sequence is 14 residues long. The CDR3 spells CASSPGGRDQPQHF. In DNA, the CDR3 is TGTGCCAGCTCCCCAGGAGGGCGGGATCAGCCCCAGCATTTT.

V is TRBV19 and J is TRBJ1-1; no clear D. Trimming removed 6 bases from V and 4 bases from J, with 12 bases in between. Looked up from germline, CDR1 is LNHDA and CDR2 is SQIVND (reference sequence). This CDR3 comprises 13 residues. CDR3 in amino acids: CASSPDRSTEAFF. The CDR3 nucleotides read TGTGCCAGTAGCCCTGACCGGAGCACTGAAGCTTTCTTT.

CDR3 sequence reads: CASSSGDSTNYGYTF. CDR3 DNA: TGCGCCAGCAGCAGTGGGGACAGTACTAACTATGGCTACACCTTC. The rearrangement joins TRBV5-1 to TRBJ1-2, with 7 bases aligning to TRBD1. Germline trimming cut 4 bases from V and 0 bases from J; bases unmatched to any gene: 6. The CDR3 totals 15 residues. Germline V lookup: CDR1 SGHRS, CDR2 YFSETQ.

The chain uses TRBV9 and TRBJ2-5, with TRBD2 matching 10 bases. The CDR3 totals 17 residues. V was clipped by 4 bases and J by 5 bases; unmatched bases: 14. In germline, CDR1 is SGDLS, CDR2 YYNGEE. CDR3 DNA sequence: TGTGCCAGCAGCCCAGAGCGGATAGCGGGGGGAGGGGAGACCCAGTACTTC. It translates to CASSPERIAGGGETQYF. The full variable domain, its missing parts supplied by reference TRBV9 and TRBJ2-5, is DSGVTQTPKHLITATGQRVTLRCSPRSGDLSVYWYQQSLDQGLQFLIQYYNGEERAKGNILERFSAQQFPDLHSELNLSSLELGDSALYFCASSPERIAGGGETQYFGPGTRLLVL.

V is TRBV6-5 and J is TRBJ1-2; 8 bases line up with TRBD1. Germline-derived CDR1 and CDR2 are MNHEY and SVGAGI. Trimming removed 8 bases from V and 4 bases from J; junction bases left unmatched: 12. The CDR3 extends over 15 amino acids. The CDR3 is CASARGGQESYGYTF. CDR3 DNA: TGTGCCAGCGCGCGCGGGGGACAGGAGTCCTATGGCTACACCTTC.

About this clone itself: Other nucleotide sequences from this sample produce the same CDR3. The chain is built from TRBV3-1 (or the pseudogene TRBV3-2) and TRBJ1-6; D unclear. Germline lookup yields CDR1 LGHDT and CDR2 YNNKEL (reference sequence). The CDR3 has 13 amino acids. Trimming stripped 9 bases from V and 0 bases from J, with 6 bases between. In DNA form, the CDR3 reads TGTGCCAGTCGGTCCTCCTATAATTCACCCCTCCACTTT. Translation: CASRSSYNSPLHF.

The chain uses TRBV4-1 and TRBJ1-3, with TRBD1 as a possible D gene (5 bases). V shed 0 bases and J shed 7 bases, with 16 bases lying between them. The CDR3 runs 16 residues. Germline-derived CDR1 and CDR2 are MGHRA and YSYEKL. The CDR3 spells CASSQEGPGGWNTIYF. As DNA, the CDR3 is TGCGCCAGCAGCCAAGAGGGGCCCGGGGGATGGAACACCATATATTTT.

The chain carries TRBV5-8 and TRBJ1-4; 7 bases line up with TRBD1. The germline V gene encodes CDR1 SGHTS and CDR2 YDEGEE. The CDR3 runs to 14 residues. Trimming at V came to 4 bases and at J to 4 bases, leaving 4 bases not matched to a gene. As DNA, the CDR3 is TGTGCCAGCAGCATCGGGACAGATAATGAAAAACTGTTTTTT. Translation: CASSIGTDNEKLFF.

This chain connects TRBV6-5 to TRBJ2-1, with TRBD2 as a possible D gene (5 bases). CDR3 size: 13 residues. V shed 6 bases and J shed 7 bases, with 13 bases lying between them. Germline loops: CDR1 MNHEY, CDR2 SVGAGI. The DNA for the CDR3 is TGTGCCAGCAGCCCCGGACTGCGAAATGAGCAGTTCTTC. Protein: CASSPGLRNEQFF.

Only one count was recorded for this clone. V is TRBV12-5 and J is TRBJ1-2; 10 nucleotides line up with TRBD1. With V trimmed by 4 bases and J by 6 bases, 5 bases remained unmatched. The CDR3 length is 14 residues. CDR1 is LGHNT and CDR2 is FRNRAP in the germline V gene. In DNA, the CDR3 is TGTGCTAGTGGTTCCCCGGACAGGGGGGATGGCTACACCTTC. Translation gives CASGSPDRGDGYTF.

This clone was seen just once. The chain links TRBV5-5 to TRBJ1-1; no reliable D call. Trimming took 1 base from V and 0 from J, leaving 7 bases between them. Germline V gene sequence: CDR1 SGHKS, CDR2 YYEKEE (reference sequence). The CDR3 has 14 amino acids. In DNA form, the CDR3 reads TGTGCCAGCAGCTTGACCAACTTGAACACTGAAGCTTTCTTT. Its protein is CASSLTNLNTEAFF.

A word on this clone: Within the sample, other DNA sequences also encode this same CDR3. This chain joins TRBV27 and TRBJ2-1; maybe TRBD1 (6 bases). The CDR3 is made up of 14 amino acids. Trimming left V 1 base short and J 5 bases short, with 9 bases between. The V gene's germline CDR1 is MNHEY and CDR2 SMNVEV (reference sequence). The CDR3 DNA reads as TGTGCCAGCAGTTTATTTCCAGGGGACAATGAGCAGTTCTTC. Its translation: CASSLFPGDNEQFF.

In this sample, this clone turned up a few times. The CDR3 region has the DNA TGTGCCAGCAGCCCCCAAGACATCTCTGGAAACACCATATATTTT. Translating it yields CASSPQDISGNTIYF. The rearrangement joins TRBV9 to TRBJ1-3, with D hard to call. Germline V lookup: CDR1 SGDLS, CDR2 YYNGEE. Trimming removed 4 bases from V and 0 bases from J, with 11 bases in between. The CDR3 covers 15 residues.

This chain uses TRBV6-6 with TRBJ1-6, with TRBD1 matching over 9 bases. V gave up 6 bases and J gave up 7 bases; unmatched junction bases: 4. The CDR3 runs 14 residues. The germline V gene has CDR1 MNHNY and CDR2 SVGAGI (reference sequence). Here the CDR3 reads CASRPGQGNSPLHF. The CDR3 nucleotides are TGTGCCAGCAGACCCGGACAGGGGAATTCACCCCTCCACTTT.